Shown below are 24 T cell receptor beta chains from a single sample sequenced in a study of cytomegalovirus exposure and HLA in healthy donors (dated by TCRdb to 2016 to 2017). The library relied on the immunoSEQ multiplex PCR assay. For the multiplex PCR, a mixture combining 60 forward primers for TCR Vbeta segments and 13 reverse primers for TCR Jbeta segments was used. Here the immuneACCESS table is served through TCRdb, limited to in-frame sequences with V and J called. Missing clones are a known gap in these copies; in checked studies unresolved V genes cover under half, and the rest lacks a known reason. The sample table contains roughly 150,000 clones; only one count was recorded for 75% to 90% of them. Roughly 1.5% of the sample lies in the top ten. The sample comprised PBMCs. The receptors here all came from a woman aged 18-29 years in good health and CMV-seronegative.

This rearrangement joins TRBV2 to TRBJ1-2; a weak D match, TRBD1 (5 bases). The CDR3 consists of 12 residues. Germline CDR1 reads SNHLY; CDR2 reads FYNNEI. V lost 6 bases and J 4 bases, leaving 9 bases between the germline ends. The DNA of the CDR3 is TGTGCCAGCAGGGGAGGGGTCTATGGCTACACCTTC. Protein sequence: CASRGGVYGYTF.

The J gene is TRBJ2-3, the V gene TRBV4-1, with 8 nucleotides matching TRBD2. The CDR3 totals 19 residues. CDR1 and CDR2 (germline): MGHRA, YSYEKL. V shed 1 base and J 5 bases; nucleotides not matched to a gene: 17. Here the CDR3 DNA reads TGCGCCAGCAGCCAAGGCACGCTGCGGGGGGCTCCCGGTATAGATACGCAGTATTTT. Protein product: CASSQGTLRGAPGIDTQYF.

The chain recombines TRBV6-1 with TRBJ1-1, with a weak D call TRBD1 (5 bases). Germline V gene sequence: CDR1 MNHNS, CDR2 SASEGT. V lost 1 base, J lost 5 bases, and 11 bases lay in between. This CDR3 spans 14 amino acids. The CDR3 DNA sequence: TGTGCCAGCAGTGAAGGTGGGGCGCGGACTGAAGCTTTCTTT. It encodes CASSEGGARTEAFF.

The rearrangement joins TRBV7-2 to TRBJ1-5; D unclear. Germline lookup yields CDR1 SGHTA and CDR2 FQGNSA. V dropped 2 bases and J dropped 0 bases, with 8 bases sitting between them. This CDR3 is built from 15 residues. The CDR3 sequence is CASSLRSGSNQPQHF. DNA of the CDR3: TGTGCCAGCAGCTTAAGATCCGGTAGCAATCAGCCCCAGCATTTT.

The genes are TRBV6-6 and TRBJ1-6; a weak D match, TRBD1 (6 bases). The V end lost 7 bases, the J end lost 7 bases, and 14 bases lay between the germline ends. Per germline, CDR1 MNHNY and CDR2 SVGAGI (reference sequence). The CDR3 spans 14 residues. The CDR3 protein is CASTATGPNSPLHF. The CDR3 DNA reads as TGTGCCAGCACCGCAACAGGGCCGAATTCACCCCTCCACTTT.

The chain has TRBV5-4 and TRBJ2-2; no definite D call. V lost 2 bases and J lost 7, with 9 bases in between. Germline V lookup: CDR1 SGHNT, CDR2 YYREEE (reference sequence). CDR3 length equals 13 residues. The CDR3 sequence is CASSFSSGGELFF. The CDR3 DNA reads as TGTGCCAGCAGCTTTAGTTCAGGCGGGGAGCTGTTTTTT. Variable domain in full (rest from reference TRBV5-4 and TRBJ2-2): ETGVTQSPTHLIKTRGQQVTLRCSSQSGHNTVSWYQQALGQGPQFIFQYYREEENGRGNFPPRFSGLQFPNYSSELNVNALELDDSALYLCASSFSSGGELFFGEGSRLTVL.

The genes are TRBV30 and TRBJ1-5, with TRBD1 matching 8 bases. In germline, CDR1 is GTSNPN, CDR2 SVGIG (reference sequence). This CDR3 has 14 amino acids. After removal of 2 bases from V and 4 bases from J, the junction contained 4 bases not matched to a gene. In nucleotides, the CDR3 is TGTGCCTGGAGTAACACAGGGGGGAATCAGCCCCAGCATTTT. As protein: CAWSNTGGNQPQHF.

The CDR3 protein is CASRTQGGGKEKLFF. CDR3 nucleotide sequence: TGCGCCAGCAGAACCCAGGGGGGCGGGAAAGAAAAACTGTTTTTT. J is TRBJ1-4 and V is TRBV5-1, with 7 nucleotides matching TRBD1. Trimming removed 5 bases from V and 8 bases from J; junction bases left unmatched: 12. CDR3 length: 15 residues. Looked up from germline, CDR1 is SGHRS and CDR2 is YFSETQ.

CDR3 nucleotide sequence: TGTGCCAGCAGTCCCTTGGGGGCTTTTAGTGTCTACGAGCAGTACTTC. Translated, it gives CASSPLGAFSVYEQYF. This chain joins TRBV28 and TRBJ2-7; the D gene is possibly TRBD1 (6 bases). This CDR3 spans 16 amino acids. The V gene's germline CDR1 is MDHEN and CDR2 SYDVKM. V dropped 5 bases and J dropped 3 bases, with 20 bases sitting between them.

The V gene is TRBV18, the J gene TRBJ1-2, with TRBD1 as a possible D gene (6 bases). The CDR3 extends over 13 amino acids. Trimming shortened V by 3 bases and J by 5 bases, and 10 bases separated the two germline ends. CDR1 and CDR2 (germline): KGHSH, LQKENI. CDR3 nucleotides: TGTGCCAGCTCACCGGACAGCGAATATGGCTACACCTTC. Translation gives CASSPDSEYGYTF.

The chain recombines TRBV6-5 with TRBJ1-1, with TRBD1 matching 10 bases. This CDR3 is built from 14 residues. The ends lost 6 bases at V and 4 bases at J; junction bases unmatched: 5. CDR1 and CDR2 (germline): MNHEY, SVGAGI. CDR3 residues: CASRTDRGSTEAFF. In DNA form, the CDR3 reads TGTGCCAGCAGGACGGACAGGGGGAGCACTGAAGCTTTCTTT.

The chain carries TRBV7-9 and TRBJ1-1; D remains unclear. This CDR3 has 13 residues. In germline, CDR1 is SEHNR, CDR2 FQNEAQ (reference sequence). In nucleotides, the CDR3 is TGTGCTGGAACCCTAGGATTGAACACTGAAGCTTTCTTT. Its translation is CAGTLGLNTEAFF.

V gene TRBV10-1 combines with J gene TRBJ2-3, with 9 bases identical to TRBD2. Germline trimming cut 5 bases from V and 6 bases from J; bases unmatched to any gene: 12. CDR3 length: 16 residues. Per the germline V gene, CDR1 is WNHNN and CDR2 is SYGVQD (reference sequence). The CDR3 sequence: CASSLLAAGGKDTQYF. The DNA for the CDR3 is TGCGCCAGCAGTCTACTCGCAGCGGGGGGTAAGGATACGCAGTATTTT.

V usage is TRBV7-9 and J usage is TRBJ1-2; no clear D. Trimming took 2 bases from V and 7 from J, leaving 5 bases between them. Germline assignment: CDR1 SEHNR and CDR2 FQNEAQ (reference sequence). The CDR3 extends over 11 amino acids. DNA of the CDR3: TGTGCCAGCAGCTTATGGGCTGGCTACACCTTC. Its protein product is CASSLWAGYTF.

The V and J genes are TRBV19 and TRBJ1-1, with 9 positions matching TRBD1. The V segment lost 10 bases and the J segment 5 bases; nucleotides outside the gene matches: 17. Germline-derived CDR1 and CDR2 are LNHDA and SQIVND (reference sequence). CDR3 length equals 16 residues. The CDR3 region is CATETGQGRVGTEAFF. DNA of the CDR3: TGTGCCACCGAGACCGGACAGGGGAGAGTGGGAACTGAAGCTTTCTTT. Complete variable domain (other parts from reference TRBV19 and TRBJ1-1): DGGITQSPKYLFRKEGQNVTLSCEQNLNHDAMYWYRQDPGQGLRLIYYSQIVNDFQKGDIAEGYSVSREKKESFPLTVTSAQKNPTAFYLCATETGQGRVGTEAFFGQGTRLTVV.

This sequence joins TRBV28 and TRBJ1-1, with TRBD1 as a possible D gene (6 bases). CDR1 and CDR2 from the germline V gene are MDHEN and SYDVKM. V was trimmed by 6 bases and J by 7 bases, leaving 18 bases between them. CDR3 length: 14 residues. CDR3 region: CASRHQGNVGEAFF. DNA of the CDR3: TGTGCCAGCAGACATCAGGGGAACGTGGGTGAAGCTTTCTTT.

The chain couples TRBV7-9 to TRBJ1-5; 7 bases map to TRBD1. CDR1 is SEHNR, CDR2 FQNEAQ, per germline (reference sequence). The J segment lost 2 bases and the V segment lost 4 bases, leaving 8 bases of the junction unmatched. The CDR3 runs 16 residues. In DNA form, the CDR3 reads TGTGCCAGCAGCTCATCACTCGGGACAGGCAATCAGCCCCAGCATTTT. Encoded protein: CASSSSLGTGNQPQHF.

V and J are TRBV13 and TRBJ2-1; D gene unclear. The V end lost 2 bases, the J end lost 6 bases, and 8 bases lay between the germline ends. CDR3 size: 13 residues. Germline assignment: CDR1 PRHDT and CDR2 FYEKMQ (reference sequence). CDR3 in amino acids: CASSLNVANEQFF. CDR3 nucleotide sequence: TGTGCCAGCAGCTTAAATGTAGCCAATGAGCAGTTCTTC.

This sequence joins TRBV28 and TRBJ2-7, with D perhaps matching TRBD2 (6 bases). CDR1 is MDHEN and CDR2 is SYDVKM in the germline V gene. There are 14 residues in the CDR3. V was pared by 7 bases and J by 2 bases, with 15 bases between. The CDR3 sequence: CASTGGDETYEQYF. DNA for the CDR3: TGTGCCAGCACCGGCGGGGACGAAACCTACGAGCAGTACTTC.

The V and J genes are TRBV9 and TRBJ1-5; D is unresolved. The CDR3 is 13 residues long. The germline V and J ends were trimmed by 0 bases and 6 bases, with 7 bases remaining between them. Germline-derived CDR1 and CDR2 are SGDLS and YYNGEE. The CDR3 region is CASSVGTSQPQHF. In DNA, the CDR3 is TGTGCCAGCAGCGTAGGTACTTCTCAGCCCCAGCATTTT.

This chain links TRBV6-4 with TRBJ1-1; a weak D match, TRBD1 (6 bases). CDR1 is MRHNA, CDR2 SNTAGT, per germline. The CDR3 is 14 amino acids. Trimming removed 6 bases at V and 2 bases at J, with 13 bases between. Here the CDR3 reads CASSRDTSNTEAFF. The CDR3 region has the DNA TGTGCCAGCAGCCGGGACACCTCTAACACTGAAGCTTTCTTT.

With respect to this clone: Other DNA sequences in the same sample also yield this CDR3. The chain uses TRBV7-2 and TRBJ2-7; a weak D match, TRBD2 (5 bases). The germline V gene has CDR1 SGHTA and CDR2 FQGNSA. CDR3 length equals 13 residues. Trimming cost V 3 bases and J 4 bases, with 10 bases left between them. The DNA for the CDR3 is TGTGCCAGCAGCTTCTCGGGGAGTTACGAGCAGTACTTC. Translation gives CASSFSGSYEQYF.

The gene calls are TRBV10-3 and TRBJ1-6; 8 nucleotides match TRBD1. Trimming took 4 bases from V and 7 from J; bases not matched to a gene: 3. This CDR3 has 14 amino acids. Germline V gene lookup returns CDR1 ENHRY and CDR2 SYGVKD. CDR3 DNA sequence: TGTGCCATCAGTGTGACAGGGGAAAATTCACCCCTCCACTTT. Encoded protein: CAISVTGENSPLHF.

The CDR3 sequence: CASSISRGSYNEQFF. CDR3 nucleotides: TGTGCCAGTAGTATTTCTAGGGGTTCCTACAATGAGCAGTTCTTC. The chain combines TRBV19 with TRBJ2-1, with TRBD1 as a possible D gene (5 bases). This CDR3 has 15 amino acids. V lost 3 bases, J lost 1 base, and 10 bases lay in between. Per the germline V gene, CDR1 is LNHDA and CDR2 is SQIVND (reference sequence).